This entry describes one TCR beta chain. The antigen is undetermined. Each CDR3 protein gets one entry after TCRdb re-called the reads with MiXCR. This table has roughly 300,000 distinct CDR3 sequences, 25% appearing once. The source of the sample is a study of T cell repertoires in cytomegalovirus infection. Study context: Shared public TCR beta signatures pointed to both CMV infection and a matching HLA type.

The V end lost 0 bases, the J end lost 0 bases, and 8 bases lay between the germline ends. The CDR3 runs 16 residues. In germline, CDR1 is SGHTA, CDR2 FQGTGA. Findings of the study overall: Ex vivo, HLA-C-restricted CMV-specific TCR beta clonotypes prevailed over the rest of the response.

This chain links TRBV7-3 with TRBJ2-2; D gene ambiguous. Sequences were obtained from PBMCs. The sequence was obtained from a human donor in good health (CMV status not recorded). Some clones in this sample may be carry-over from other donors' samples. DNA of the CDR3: TGTGCCAGCAGCTTAACGCATTTCGCGAACACCGGGGAGCTGTTTTTT. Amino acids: CASSLTHFANTGELFF.